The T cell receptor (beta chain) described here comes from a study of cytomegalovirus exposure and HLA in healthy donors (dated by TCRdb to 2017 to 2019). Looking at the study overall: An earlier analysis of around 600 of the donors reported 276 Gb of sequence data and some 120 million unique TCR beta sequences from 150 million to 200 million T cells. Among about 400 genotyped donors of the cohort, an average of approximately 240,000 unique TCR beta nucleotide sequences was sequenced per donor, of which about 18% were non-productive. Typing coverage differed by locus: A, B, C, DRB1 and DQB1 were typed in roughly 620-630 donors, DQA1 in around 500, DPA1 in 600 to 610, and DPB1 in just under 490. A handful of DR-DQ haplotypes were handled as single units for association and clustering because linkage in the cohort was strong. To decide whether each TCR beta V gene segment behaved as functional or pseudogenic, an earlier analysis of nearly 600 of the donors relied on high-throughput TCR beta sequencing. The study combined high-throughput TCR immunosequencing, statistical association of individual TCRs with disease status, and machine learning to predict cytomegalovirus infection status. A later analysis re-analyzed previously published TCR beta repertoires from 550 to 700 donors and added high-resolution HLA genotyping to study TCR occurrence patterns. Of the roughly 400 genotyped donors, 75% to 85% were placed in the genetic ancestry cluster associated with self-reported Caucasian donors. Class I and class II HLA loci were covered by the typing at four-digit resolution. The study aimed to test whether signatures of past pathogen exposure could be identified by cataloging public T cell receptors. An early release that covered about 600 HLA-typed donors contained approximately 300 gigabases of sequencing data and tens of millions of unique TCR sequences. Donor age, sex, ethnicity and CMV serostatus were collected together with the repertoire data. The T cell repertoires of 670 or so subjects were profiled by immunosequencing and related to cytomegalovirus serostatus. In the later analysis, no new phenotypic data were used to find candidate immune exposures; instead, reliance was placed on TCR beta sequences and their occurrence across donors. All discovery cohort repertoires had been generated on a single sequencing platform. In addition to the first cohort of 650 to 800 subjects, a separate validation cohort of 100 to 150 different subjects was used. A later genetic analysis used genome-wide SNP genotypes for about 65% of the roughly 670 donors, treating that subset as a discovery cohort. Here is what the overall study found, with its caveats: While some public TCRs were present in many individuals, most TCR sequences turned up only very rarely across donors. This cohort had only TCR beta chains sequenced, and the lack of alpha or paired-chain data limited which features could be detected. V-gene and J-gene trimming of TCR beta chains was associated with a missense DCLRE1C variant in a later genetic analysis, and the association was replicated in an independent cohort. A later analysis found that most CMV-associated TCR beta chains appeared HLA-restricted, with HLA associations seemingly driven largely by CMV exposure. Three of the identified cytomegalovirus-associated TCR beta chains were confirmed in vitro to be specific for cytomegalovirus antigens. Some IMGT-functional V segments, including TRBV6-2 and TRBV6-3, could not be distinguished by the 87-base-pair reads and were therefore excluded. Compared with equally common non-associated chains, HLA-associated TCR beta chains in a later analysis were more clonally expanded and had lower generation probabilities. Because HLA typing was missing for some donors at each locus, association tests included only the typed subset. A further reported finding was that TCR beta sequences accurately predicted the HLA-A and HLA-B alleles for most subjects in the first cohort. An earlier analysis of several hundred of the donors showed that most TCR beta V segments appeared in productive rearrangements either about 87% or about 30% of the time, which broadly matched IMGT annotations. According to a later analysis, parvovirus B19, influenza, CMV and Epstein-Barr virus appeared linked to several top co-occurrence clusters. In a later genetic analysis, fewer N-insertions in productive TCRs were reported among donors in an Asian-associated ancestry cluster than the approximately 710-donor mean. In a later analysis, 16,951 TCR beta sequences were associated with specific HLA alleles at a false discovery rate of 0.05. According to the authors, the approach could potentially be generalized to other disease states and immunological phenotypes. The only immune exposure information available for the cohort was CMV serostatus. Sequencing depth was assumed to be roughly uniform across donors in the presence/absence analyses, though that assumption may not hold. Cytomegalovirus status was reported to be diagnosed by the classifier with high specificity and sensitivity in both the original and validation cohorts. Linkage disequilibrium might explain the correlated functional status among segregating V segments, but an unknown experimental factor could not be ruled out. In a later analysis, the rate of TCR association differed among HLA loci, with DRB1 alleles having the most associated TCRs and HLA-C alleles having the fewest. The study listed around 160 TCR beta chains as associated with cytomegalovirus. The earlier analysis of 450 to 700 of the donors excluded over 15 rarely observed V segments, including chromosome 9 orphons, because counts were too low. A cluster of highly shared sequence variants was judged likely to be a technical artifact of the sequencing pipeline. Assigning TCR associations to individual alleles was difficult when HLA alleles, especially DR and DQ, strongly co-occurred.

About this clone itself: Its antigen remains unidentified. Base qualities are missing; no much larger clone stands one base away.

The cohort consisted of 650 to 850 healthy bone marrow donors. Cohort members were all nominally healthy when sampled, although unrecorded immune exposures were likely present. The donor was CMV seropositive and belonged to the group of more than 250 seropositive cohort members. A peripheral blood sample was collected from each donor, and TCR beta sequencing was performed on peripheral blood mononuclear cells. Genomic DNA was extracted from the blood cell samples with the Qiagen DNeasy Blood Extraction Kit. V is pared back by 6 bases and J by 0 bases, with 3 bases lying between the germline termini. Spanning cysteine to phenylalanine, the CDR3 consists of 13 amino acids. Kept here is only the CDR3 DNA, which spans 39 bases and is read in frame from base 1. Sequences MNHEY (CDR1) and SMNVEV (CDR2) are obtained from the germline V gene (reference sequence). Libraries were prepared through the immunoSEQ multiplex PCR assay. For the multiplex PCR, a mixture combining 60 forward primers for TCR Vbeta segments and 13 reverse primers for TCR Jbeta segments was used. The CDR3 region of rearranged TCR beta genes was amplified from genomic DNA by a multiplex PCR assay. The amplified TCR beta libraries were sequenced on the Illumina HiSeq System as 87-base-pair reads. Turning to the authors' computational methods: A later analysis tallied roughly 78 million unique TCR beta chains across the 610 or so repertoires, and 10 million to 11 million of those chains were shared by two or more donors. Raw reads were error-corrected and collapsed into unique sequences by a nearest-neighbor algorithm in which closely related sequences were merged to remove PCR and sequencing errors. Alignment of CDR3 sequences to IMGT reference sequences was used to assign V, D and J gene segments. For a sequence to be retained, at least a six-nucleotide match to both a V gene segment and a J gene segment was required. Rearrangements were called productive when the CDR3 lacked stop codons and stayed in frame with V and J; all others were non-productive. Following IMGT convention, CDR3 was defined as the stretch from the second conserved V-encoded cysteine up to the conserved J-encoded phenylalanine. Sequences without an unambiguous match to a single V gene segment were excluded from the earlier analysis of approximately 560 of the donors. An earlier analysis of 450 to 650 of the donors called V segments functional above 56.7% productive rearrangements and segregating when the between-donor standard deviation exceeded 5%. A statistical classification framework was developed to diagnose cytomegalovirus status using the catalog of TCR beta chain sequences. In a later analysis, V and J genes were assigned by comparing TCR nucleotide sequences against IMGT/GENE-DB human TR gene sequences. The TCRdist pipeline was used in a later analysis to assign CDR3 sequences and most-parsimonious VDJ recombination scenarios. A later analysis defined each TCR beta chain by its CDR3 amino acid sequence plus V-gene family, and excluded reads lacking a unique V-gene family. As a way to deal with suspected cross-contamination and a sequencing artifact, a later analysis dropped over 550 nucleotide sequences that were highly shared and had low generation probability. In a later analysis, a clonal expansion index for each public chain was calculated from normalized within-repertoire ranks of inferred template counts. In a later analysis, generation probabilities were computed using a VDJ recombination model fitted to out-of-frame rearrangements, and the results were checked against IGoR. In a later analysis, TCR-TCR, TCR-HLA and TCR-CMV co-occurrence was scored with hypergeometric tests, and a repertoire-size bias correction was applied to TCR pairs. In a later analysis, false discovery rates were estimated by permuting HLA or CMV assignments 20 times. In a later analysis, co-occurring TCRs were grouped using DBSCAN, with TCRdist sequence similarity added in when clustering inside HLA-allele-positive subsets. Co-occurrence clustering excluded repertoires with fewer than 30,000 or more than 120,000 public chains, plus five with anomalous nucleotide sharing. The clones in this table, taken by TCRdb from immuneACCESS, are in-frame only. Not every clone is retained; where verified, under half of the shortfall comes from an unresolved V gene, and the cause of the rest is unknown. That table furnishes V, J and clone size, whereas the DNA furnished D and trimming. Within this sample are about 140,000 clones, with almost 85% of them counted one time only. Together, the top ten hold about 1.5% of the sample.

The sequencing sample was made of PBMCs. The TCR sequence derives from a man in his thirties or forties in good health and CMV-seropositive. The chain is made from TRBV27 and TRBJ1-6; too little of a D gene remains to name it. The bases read TGTGCCAGCAGGAGCTCCTATAATTCACCCCTCCACTTT. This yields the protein CASRSSYNSPLHF.